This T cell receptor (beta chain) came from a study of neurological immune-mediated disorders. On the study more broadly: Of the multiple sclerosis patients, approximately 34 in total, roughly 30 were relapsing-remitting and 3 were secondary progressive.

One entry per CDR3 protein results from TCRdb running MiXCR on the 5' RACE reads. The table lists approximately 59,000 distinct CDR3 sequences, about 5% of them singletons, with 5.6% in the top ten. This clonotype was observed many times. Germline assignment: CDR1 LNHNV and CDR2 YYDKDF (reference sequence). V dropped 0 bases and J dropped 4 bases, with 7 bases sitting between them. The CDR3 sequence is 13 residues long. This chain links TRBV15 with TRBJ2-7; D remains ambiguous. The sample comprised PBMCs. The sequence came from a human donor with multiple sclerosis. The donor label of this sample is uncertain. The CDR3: CATSRDRPYEQYF. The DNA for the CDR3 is TGTGCCACCAGCAGAGATCGACCTTACGAGCAGTACTTC.